This T cell receptor (beta chain) was profiled in a study of control samples from healthy donors and cancer patients. The assay was immunoSEQ multiplex PCR, and TCRdb's table has in-frame clones only and misses some. The data contain 250,000 to 300,000 clones, roughly four fifths of them seen just once; the ten biggest clones take up about an eighth. Trimming took 3 bases from V and 4 from J, leaving 9 bases between them. CDR3 length equals 14 residues. From germline, CDR1 is SGHNT and CDR2 YENEEA. Specimen: PBMCs. The clonotype comes from a woman aged 55-69 years with lung cancer. The chain links TRBV11-3 to TRBJ2-2; a weak D match, TRBD1 (6 bases). The CDR3 is CASSFARGTGELFF. CDR3 nucleotides: TGTGCCAGCAGCTTCGCCAGGGGCACCGGGGAGCTGTTTTTT.